What follows is one T cell receptor beta chain and its context. TCRdb's copy holds only in-frame clones and misses some; the assay was immunoSEQ multiplex PCR. This table has about 81,000 clones, 84% appearing once. The data originate from a study of identifying expanded T cells in peripheral blood. The material sequenced was blood. The origin of this receptor is a person aged 18-70 years in good health.

The DNA of the CDR3 is TGTGCCAGTAGTAGACTGACTAGCGTTTACAATGAGCAGTTCTTC. It codes for CASSRLTSVYNEQFF. The chain couples TRBV19 to TRBJ2-1; 8 nucleotides match TRBD2. The germline V gene has CDR1 LNHDA and CDR2 SQIVND (reference sequence). V dropped 4 bases and J dropped 4; count of bases not matched to a gene: 6. This CDR3 is built from 15 residues.